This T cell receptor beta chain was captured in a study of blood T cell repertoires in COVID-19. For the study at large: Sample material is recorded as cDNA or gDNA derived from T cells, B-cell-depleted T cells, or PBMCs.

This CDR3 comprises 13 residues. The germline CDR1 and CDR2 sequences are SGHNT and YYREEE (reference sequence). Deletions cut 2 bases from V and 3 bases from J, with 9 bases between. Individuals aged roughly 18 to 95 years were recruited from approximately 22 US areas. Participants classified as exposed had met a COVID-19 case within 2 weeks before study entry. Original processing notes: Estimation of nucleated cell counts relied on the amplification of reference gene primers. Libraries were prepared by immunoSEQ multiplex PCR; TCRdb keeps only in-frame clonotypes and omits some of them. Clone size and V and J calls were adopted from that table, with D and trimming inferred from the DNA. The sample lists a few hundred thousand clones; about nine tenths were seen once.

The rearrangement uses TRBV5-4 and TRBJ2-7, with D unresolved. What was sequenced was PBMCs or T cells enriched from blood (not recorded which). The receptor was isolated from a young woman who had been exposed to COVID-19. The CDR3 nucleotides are TGTGCCAGCAGCTTAGAGGAACACTACGAGCAGTACTTC. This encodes CASSLEEHYEQYF.